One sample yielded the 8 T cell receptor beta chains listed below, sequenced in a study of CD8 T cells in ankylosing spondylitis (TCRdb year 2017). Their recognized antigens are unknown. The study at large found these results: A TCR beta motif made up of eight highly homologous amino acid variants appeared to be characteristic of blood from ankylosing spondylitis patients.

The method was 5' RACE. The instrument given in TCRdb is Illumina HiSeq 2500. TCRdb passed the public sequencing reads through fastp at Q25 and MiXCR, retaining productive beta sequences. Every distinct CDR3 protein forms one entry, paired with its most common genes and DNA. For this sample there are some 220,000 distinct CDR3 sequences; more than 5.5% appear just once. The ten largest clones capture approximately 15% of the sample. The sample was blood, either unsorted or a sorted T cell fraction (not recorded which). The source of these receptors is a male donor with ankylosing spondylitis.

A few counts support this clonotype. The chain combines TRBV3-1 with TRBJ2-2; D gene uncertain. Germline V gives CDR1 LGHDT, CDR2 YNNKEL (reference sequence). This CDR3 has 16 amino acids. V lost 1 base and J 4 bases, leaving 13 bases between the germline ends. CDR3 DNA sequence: TGTGCCAGCAGCCAAGTGGCCGGGTCCGGCACCGGGGAGCTGTTTTTT. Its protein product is CASSQVAGSGTGELFF.

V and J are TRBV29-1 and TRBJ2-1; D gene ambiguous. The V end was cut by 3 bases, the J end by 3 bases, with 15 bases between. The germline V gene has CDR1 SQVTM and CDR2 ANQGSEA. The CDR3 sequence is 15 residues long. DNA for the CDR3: TGCAGCGTTGAGCTGCCAGCCCCGTTCTACAATGAGCAGTTCTTC. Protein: CSVELPAPFYNEQFF.

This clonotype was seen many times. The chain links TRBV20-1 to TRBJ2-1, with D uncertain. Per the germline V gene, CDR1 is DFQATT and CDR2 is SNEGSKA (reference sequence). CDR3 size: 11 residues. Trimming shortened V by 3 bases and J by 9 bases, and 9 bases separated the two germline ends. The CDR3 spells CSAREVFEQFF. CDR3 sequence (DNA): TGCAGTGCTAGGGAAGTCTTTGAGCAGTTCTTC.

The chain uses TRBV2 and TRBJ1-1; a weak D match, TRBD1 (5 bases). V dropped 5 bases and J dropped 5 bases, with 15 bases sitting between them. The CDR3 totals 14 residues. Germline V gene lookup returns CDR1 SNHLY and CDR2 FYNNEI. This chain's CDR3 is CASSRTGEGTEAFF. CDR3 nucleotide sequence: TGTGCCAGCAGTCGAACAGGAGAGGGGACTGAAGCTTTCTTT.

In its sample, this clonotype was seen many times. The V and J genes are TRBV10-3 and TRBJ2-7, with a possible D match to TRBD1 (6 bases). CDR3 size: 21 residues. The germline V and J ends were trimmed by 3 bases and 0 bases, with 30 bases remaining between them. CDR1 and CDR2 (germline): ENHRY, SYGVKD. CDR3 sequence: CAISEVFVLRDTGARSYEQYF. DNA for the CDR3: TGTGCCATCAGTGAAGTATTTGTATTAAGGGACACCGGCGCCCGCTCCTACGAGCAGTACTTC.

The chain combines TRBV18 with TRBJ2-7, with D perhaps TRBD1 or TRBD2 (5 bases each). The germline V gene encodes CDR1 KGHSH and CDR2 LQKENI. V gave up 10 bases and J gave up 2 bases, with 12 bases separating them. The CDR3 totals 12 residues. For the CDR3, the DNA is TGTGCCACAAGGGACGAACCCTACGAGCAGTACTTC. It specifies CATRDEPYEQYF.

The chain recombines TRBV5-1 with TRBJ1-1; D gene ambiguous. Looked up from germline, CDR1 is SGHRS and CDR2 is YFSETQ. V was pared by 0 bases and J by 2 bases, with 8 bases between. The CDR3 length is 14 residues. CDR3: CASSLGGFNTEAFF. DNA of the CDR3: TGCGCCAGCAGCTTGGGGGGATTTAACACTGAAGCTTTCTTT.

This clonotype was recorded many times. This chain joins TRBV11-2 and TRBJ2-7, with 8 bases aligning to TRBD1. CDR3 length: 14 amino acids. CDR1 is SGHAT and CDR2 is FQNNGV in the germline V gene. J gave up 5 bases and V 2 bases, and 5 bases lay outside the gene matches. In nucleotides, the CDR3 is TGTGCCAGCAGCTTACTCCAGGGGGCCCACGAGCAGTACTTC. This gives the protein CASSLLQGAHEQYF.